A selection of T cell receptor beta chains follows, all from one sample in a study of blood T cell repertoires in COVID-19. Here immunoSEQ multiplex PCR was the method, and the copy in TCRdb shows in-frame clones only, minus some. The sample carries hundreds of thousands of clones, 80% to 90% recorded once. The specimen was PBMCs or T cells enriched from blood (not recorded which). The receptor set was obtained from a man aged 18 to 30 who had recovered from COVID-19. Each CDR3 is given with its conserved first and last residue. The D gene is left open where the match is weak. The listing skips clone size in some rows; elsewhere it reads once, few, many or a size class.

V gene	D gene	J gene	clone size	CDR3 protein	CDR3 DNA
TRBV7-9	TRBD1	TRBJ1-2	NA	CASSSLDRAGDGYTF	TGTGCCAGCAGCTCCCTGGACAGGGCCGGGGATGGCTACACCTTC
TRBV15	NA	TRBJ1-6	NA	CATSREYRGANSPLHF	TGTGCCACCAGCAGAGAGTATCGAGGCGCCAATTCACCCCTCCACTTT
TRBV25-1	TRBD2	TRBJ2-7	NA	CASSINSPRLAGSYEQYF	TGTGCCAGCAGTATTAATTCCCCCCGACTAGCCGGGAGCTACGAGCAGTACTTC
TRBV5-5	TRBD1	TRBJ2-7	once	CASSLPGTGVIYEQYF	TGTGCCAGCAGCTTACCCGGGACAGGGGTCATCTACGAGCAGTACTTC
TRBV28	TRBD2	TRBJ2-1	NA	CASSLSGGRAYNEQFF	TGTGCCAGCAGTTTATCTGGCGGGAGGGCCTACAATGAGCAGTTCTTC
TRBV19	TRBD2	TRBJ2-3	NA	CASSGEGGRSTDTQYF	TGTGCCAGTAGTGGGGAAGGCGGGAGGAGCACAGATACGCAGTATTTT
TRBV9	TRBD1	TRBJ1-2	NA	CASSVAAGQGAGDYGYTF	TGTGCCAGCAGCGTAGCAGCGGGACAGGGGGCGGGGGACTATGGCTACACCTTC
TRBV6-5	NA	TRBJ1-6	NA	CASSYTRNSPLHF	TGTGCCAGCAGTTATACCAGGAATTCACCCCTCCACTTT
TRBV27	TRBD1	TRBJ1-4	NA	CASGRQGSNEKLFF	TGTGCCAGCGGGAGACAGGGATCTAATGAAAAACTGTTTTTT
TRBV19	TRBD2	TRBJ2-1	NA	CASSVGTSGRDREQFF	TGTGCCAGTAGTGTCGGGACTAGCGGGAGGGACCGGGAGCAGTTCTTC
TRBV19	NA	TRBJ2-3	NA	CASSSGNGDTDTQYF	TGTGCCAGTAGTTCGGGGAATGGGGACACAGATACGCAGTATTTT
TRBV2	TRBD1	TRBJ2-1	NA	CASRGQATSYNEQFF	TGTGCCAGCAGAGGACAGGCGACCTCCTACAATGAGCAGTTCTTC
TRBV18	NA	TRBJ1-5	NA	CASSPSVPNSNQPQHF	TGTGCCAGCTCACCCTCGGTGCCGAATAGCAATCAGCCCCAGCATTTT
TRBV7-8	NA	TRBJ1-3	NA	CASSLERGTGNTIYF	TGTGCCAGCAGCTTAGAAAGGGGAACTGGAAACACCATATATTTT
TRBV27	TRBD2	TRBJ2-1	NA	CASSFRPPGTSGGFGEQFF	TGTGCCAGCAGTTTCAGACCACCCGGGACTAGCGGGGGCTTCGGCGAGCAGTTCTTC
TRBV5-1	NA	TRBJ2-3	NA	CASSLDRVGTDTQYF	TGCGCCAGCAGCTTGGACAGGGTTGGGACAGATACGCAGTATTTT
TRBV9	NA	TRBJ1-2	few	CASSVGWGHQGGYTF	TGTGCCAGCAGCGTAGGCTGGGGGCATCAAGGTGGCTACACCTTC
TRBV7-9	NA	TRBJ2-5	NA	CASSIPGRKETQYF	TGTGCCAGCAGCATTCCCGGGAGAAAAGAGACCCAGTACTTC
TRBV7-8	NA	TRBJ2-3	NA	CASSSGSSSDTQYF	TGTGCCAGCAGCTCTGGCAGTTCCTCAGATACGCAGTATTTT
TRBV7-3	TRBD2	TRBJ2-2	NA	CASSSSLAANTGELFF	TGTGCCAGCAGCTCTTCCCTAGCGGCCAACACCGGGGAGCTGTTTTTT
TRBV5-6	TRBD1	TRBJ1-3	NA	CASSSRGLRGNTIYF	TGTGCCAGCAGCTCCAGGGGGTTACGCGGAAACACCATATATTTT
TRBV27	NA	TRBJ2-5	NA	CASSFRGETQYF	TGTGCCAGCAGTTTCCGGGGGGAGACCCAGTACTTC
TRBV7-9	TRBD2	TRBJ2-5	NA	CASSQGLAGETQYF	TGTGCCAGCAGCCAGGGACTAGCGGGAGAGACCCAGTACTTC
TRBV6-1	TRBD1	TRBJ2-7	NA	CASSEAWGQATYEQYF	TGTGCCAGCAGTGAAGCTTGGGGACAGGCTACCTACGAGCAGTACTTC
TRBV11-3	TRBD2	TRBJ2-3	NA	CASSFSGSAQYF	TGTGCCAGCAGCTTTAGCGGGAGTGCGCAGTATTTT
TRBV9	NA	TRBJ2-5	NA	CASSVGQLGLETQYF	TGTGCCAGCAGCGTAGGTCAACTGGGGCTGGAGACCCAGTACTTC
TRBV30	TRBD2	TRBJ2-5	NA	CAWSISGSETQYF	TGTGCCTGGAGTATCAGCGGGAGTGAGACCCAGTACTTC
TRBV11-2	NA	TRBJ2-2	NA	CASSWEDGELFF	TGTGCCAGCAGTTGGGAGGACGGGGAGCTGTTTTTT
TRBV19	NA	TRBJ2-7	NA	CASSPSGGYRPYEQYF	TGTGCCAGTAGTCCCTCTGGCGGGTATCGCCCCTACGAGCAGTACTTC
TRBV5-1	NA	TRBJ1-1	NA	CASSSNKFMNTEAFF	TGCGCCAGCAGCTCGAACAAGTTCATGAACACTGAAGCTTTCTTT
TRBV2	TRBD2	TRBJ2-3	once	CASSERASGRTDTQYF	TGTGCCAGCAGTGAAAGGGCTAGCGGGAGAACAGATACGCAGTATTTT
TRBV6-6	TRBD2	TRBJ2-1	NA	CASSRLAGESYNEQFF	TGTGCCAGCAGTCGACTAGCGGGGGAGTCCTACAATGAGCAGTTCTTC
TRBV7-3	TRBD1	TRBJ2-7	NA	CASSNPTGPTQYF	TGTGCCAGCAGCAACCCGACAGGGCCAACTCAGTACTTC